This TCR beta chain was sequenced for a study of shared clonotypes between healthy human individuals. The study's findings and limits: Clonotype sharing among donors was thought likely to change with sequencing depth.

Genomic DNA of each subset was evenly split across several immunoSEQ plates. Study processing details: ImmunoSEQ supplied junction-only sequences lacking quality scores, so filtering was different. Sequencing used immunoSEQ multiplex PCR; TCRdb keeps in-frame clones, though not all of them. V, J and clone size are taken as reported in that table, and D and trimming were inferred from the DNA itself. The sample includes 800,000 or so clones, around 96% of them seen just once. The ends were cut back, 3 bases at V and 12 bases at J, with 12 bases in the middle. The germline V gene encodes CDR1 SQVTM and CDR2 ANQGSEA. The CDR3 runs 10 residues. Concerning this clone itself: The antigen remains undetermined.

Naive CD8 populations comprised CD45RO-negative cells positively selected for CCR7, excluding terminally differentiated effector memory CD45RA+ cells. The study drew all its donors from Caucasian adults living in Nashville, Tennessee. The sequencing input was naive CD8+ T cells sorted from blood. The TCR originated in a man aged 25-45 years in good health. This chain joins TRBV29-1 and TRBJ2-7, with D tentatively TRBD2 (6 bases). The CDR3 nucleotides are TGCAGCGTTGACTTCGGGGGTAGGTACTTC. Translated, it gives CSVDFGGRYF.